The 32 T cell receptor beta chains below come from one sample, sequenced in a study of tumor-infiltrating lymphocytes in primary liver carcinoma. For each extraction, RNA and DNA were obtained together from approximately 20-30 mg of unsorted bulk tissue. Production of TCR beta cDNA used approximately 0.45 ug total RNA together with a constant-region primer. Sequencing libraries for TCR beta derived from three nested multiplex PCR rounds that used slightly modified ARM-PCR. The first two PCR rounds, approximately 10 cycles each, used TRBV1-TRBV30 forward primers and a C-beta reverse primer. TCRdb re-called the multiplex PCR reads through MiXCR, storing one row per CDR3 protein. The sample includes more than 50,000 distinct CDR3 sequences, 70% to 80% of them seen just once. Specimen: liver tumor tissue from sampling region 2. Described subset: tumor region T2, inferior pole. The receptors derive from a man aged 40-50 years with primary liver carcinoma and hepatitis B virus infection.

With respect to this clonotype: An end of the junction differs from the germline gene, which may be a read error. The V and J genes are TRBV29-1 and TRBJ2-5; D is unclear. The CDR3 loop spans 13 amino acids. Looked up from germline, CDR1 is SQVTM and CDR2 is ANQGSEA. CDR3 sequence reads: CSIGGMAAETQYF. CDR3 bases: TGTAGCATTGGTGGGATGGCCGCTGAGACCCAGTACTTC.

On this clonotype itself: The CDR3 carries no conserved terminal phenylalanine or tryptophan, so it likely arises from a read error. The CDR3 DNA is TGCGCCAGCAGCCAAGGGATGGGCACAGATACGCAGTATATT. Its translation is CASSQGMGTDTQYI. The chain is built from TRBV4-1 and TRBJ2-3; D gene unclear. Germline V gene lookup returns CDR1 MGHRA and CDR2 YSYEKL. This CDR3 contains 14 residues. V gave up 1 base and J gave up 1 base, with 6 bases separating them.

The rearrangement joins TRBV10-3 to TRBJ2-5; D is undetermined. The CDR3 sequence is 16 residues long. The germline V gene encodes CDR1 ENHRY and CDR2 SYGVKD. V lost 8 bases to trimming and J lost 5 bases, with 24 bases between them. The CDR3 DNA reads as TGTGCCATCGGACCCCCCTTGGGCCACCCAGTCGAGACCCAGTACTTC. Amino acid sequence: CAIGPPLGHPVETQYF.

Remarks on this clonotype: At one end the junction does not follow the germline gene, possibly because of a read error. V gene TRBV6-5 combines with J gene TRBJ2-7, with TRBD1 matching over 8 bases. The CDR3 consists of 15 residues. Germline values: CDR1 MNHEY, CDR2 SVGAGI. CDR3 sequence reads: CTSSYASDGTGEQYF. For the CDR3, the DNA is TGTACCAGCAGTTACGCCTCAGACGGGACAGGAGAGCAGTACTTC.

The chain joins TRBV20-1 to TRBJ1-5, with 7 bases aligning to TRBD1. Germline CDR1 and CDR2: DFQATT and SNEGSKA (reference sequence). The CDR3 spans 15 residues. In DNA form, the CDR3 reads TGCACTGCGCCCTCTGGACAGGTTAGCAATCAGCCCCAGCATTTT. Translation gives CTAPSGQVSNQPQHF.

The chain employs TRBV20-1 and TRBJ2-1; TRBD2 aligns across 8 bases. The V gene's germline CDR1 is DFQATT and CDR2 SNEGSKA (reference sequence). The CDR3 has 15 residues. V shed 6 bases, J shed 4 bases, and the junction held 11 bases outside the gene matches. The CDR3 bases are TGCAGTGCCAAGGGGAGCGGGAGAATATACAATGAGCAGTTCTTC. Translated, it gives CSAKGSGRIYNEQFF.

The V call is TRBV2, the J call TRBJ1-1, with D possibly matching TRBD1 (6 bases). Trimming left V 4 bases short and J 3 bases short, with 18 bases between. The V gene's germline CDR1 is SNHLY and CDR2 FYNNEI. The CDR3 consists of 16 residues. This CDR3 is CASSGGGRGGDTEAFF. CDR3 nucleotides: TGTGCCAGCAGTGGGGGGGGGAGAGGGGGGGACACTGAAGCTTTCTTT.

This clonotype was found many times. V is TRBV30 and J is TRBJ1-1, with unresolved D. The CDR3 has 12 amino acids. Germline CDR1 reads GTSNPN; CDR2 reads SVGIG (reference sequence). V was pared by 4 bases and J by 7 bases, with 13 bases between. The CDR3, as DNA: TGTGCCTGGAACCGCGGTGCACTTGAAGCTTTCTTT. It is translated as CAWNRGALEAFF.

Of note for this clonotype: As the CDR3 is not closed by the conserved phenylalanine or tryptophan, this likely results from a read error. The DNA is omitted, as the CDR3 cannot be located on it reliably, and the CDR3 follows TCRdb's listing. The chain combines TRBV12-3 or TRBV12-4 with TRBJ2-7; TRBD1 is taken as the D call from the table, unchecked against the DNA. The CDR3 is 12 residues long, ends included. CDR3 protein: CASSTGAYEEYI.

Points on this clonotype: This CDR3 fails to terminate in the conserved phenylalanine or tryptophan, so it likely reflects a read error. V gene TRBV14 combines with J gene TRBJ1-1; D ambiguous. The germline CDR1 and CDR2 sequences are SGHDN and FVKESK. The CDR3 has 12 amino acids. CDR3 in DNA: TGTGCCAGCAGTCAAGACTGGGCTGAAGCTTTCCTT. This encodes CASSQDWAEAFL.

The chain is built from TRBV5-1 and TRBJ2-2; D unclear. The CDR3 is 15 residues long. Per germline, CDR1 SGHRS and CDR2 YFSETQ. Trimming pared 4 bases from V and 0 bases from J, leaving 10 bases between. CDR3: CASSLTAANTGELFF. The CDR3 DNA is TGCGCCAGCAGCCTCACCGCTGCGAACACCGGGGAGCTGTTTTTT.

This clonotype has at least ten counts. V and J are TRBV7-9 and TRBJ2-5; possibly TRBD1 or TRBD2 for D (6 bases each). Trimming removed 7 bases at V and 1 base at J, with 13 bases between. The CDR3 runs to 14 residues. The V gene's germline CDR1 is SEHNR and CDR2 FQNEAQ (reference sequence). The CDR3 DNA is TGTGCCAGCACCCCCACGGGGGCCCAAGAGACCCAGTACTTC. Its protein product is CASTPTGAQETQYF.

V is TRBV11-2 and J is TRBJ2-7; D unclear. The germline CDR1 and CDR2 sequences are SGHAT and FQNNGV. V was shortened by 1 base and J by 3 bases, with 7 bases between the two germline ends. The CDR3 runs to 13 residues. The CDR3 nucleotides are TGTGCCAGCAGCTTAGTACTCCTCTACGAGCAGTACTTC. Translated, it gives CASSLVLLYEQYF.

About this clonotype itself: A much larger clone lies one base from this, so it may be a read error. J is TRBJ1-5 and V is TRBV6-5; D unresolved. The CDR3 sequence is 14 residues long. Germline V gene sequence: CDR1 MNHEY, CDR2 SVGAGI. CDR3 in DNA: TGTGCCGGCAGTTCAGGCTCTTTGGGTCAGCCCCAGCATTTT. This codes for CAGSSGSLGQPQHF.

A remark on this clonotype: A much larger clone lies one base from this, so it may be a read error. This chain links TRBV12-3 or TRBV12-4 with TRBJ2-2; 10 bases map to TRBD2. This CDR3 has 16 residues. The DNA of the CDR3 is TGTGCCAACAGTCCGGTGACTAGCGGGCCAGTCGGGGAGCTGTTTTTT. It yields the protein CANSPVTSGPVGELFF.

This clonotype came up a few times. This may be a read error, as it is one base from a much larger clone. This chain joins TRBV6-2 or TRBV6-3 and TRBJ2-3; 8 bases line up with TRBD1. The V gene's germline CDR1 is MNHEY and CDR2 SVGEGT. The CDR3 sequence is 16 residues long. The CDR3 loop reads CASSYPDRGDPDAQYF. The CDR3 bases are TGTGCCAGCAGTTACCCCGACAGGGGTGACCCAGATGCGCAGTATTTT.

CDR3 region: CARRLPDRGENSPLHF. The CDR3 DNA follows: TGTGCCAGGAGACTACCGGACAGGGGAGAAAATTCACCCCTCCACTTT. This chain joins TRBV6-6 and TRBJ1-6; 9 bases agree with TRBD1. The CDR3 consists of 16 residues. The junction had 13 bases not matched to a gene; V was cut back by 9 bases and J by 7 bases. The germline gives CDR1 MNHNY, CDR2 SVGAGI (reference sequence).

As for this clonotype: Germline and junction disagree at one end, which may indicate a read error. The CDR3: CSVKTRGSPYEQCF. The CDR3 bases are TGCAGCGTTAAAACAAGGGGCAGCCCCTACGAGCAGTGCTTC. This sequence joins TRBV29-1 and TRBJ2-7; TRBD1 might be the D (5 bases). CDR3 length equals 14 residues. Germline CDR1 reads SQVTM; CDR2 reads ANQGSEA.

CDR3 amino acids: CASSYIPYKQYF. CDR3 DNA: TGTGCCAGCAGCTACATTCCGTACAAGCAGTACTTC. The rearrangement links TRBV6-2 or TRBV6-3 to TRBJ2-7; D is undetermined. V was clipped by 6 bases and J by 8 bases, with 14 bases between them. Germline V gene lookup returns CDR1 MNHEY and CDR2 SVGEGT. The CDR3 spans 12 residues.

In this sample, this clonotype turned up a few times. Since a much larger clone is just one base distant, this may be a read error. CDR3 nucleotide sequence: TGCGCCAGCACCTCCAACCGGGGGCGCGAGCAGTACTTC. It is translated as CASTSNRGREQYF. The chain uses TRBV5-1 and TRBJ2-7; D is possibly TRBD1 or TRBD2 (6 bases each). The CDR3 is 13 residues long. CDR1 SGHRS and CDR2 YFSETQ come from the germline V gene. The V end was cut by 6 bases, the J end by 6 bases, with 16 bases between.

This clonotype has a handful of counts. The chain uses TRBV20-1 and TRBJ2-2; 7 nucleotides line up with TRBD1. The length of the CDR3 is 14 residues. V shed 4 bases, J shed 1 base, and the junction held 3 bases outside the gene matches. The germline CDR1 and CDR2 sequences are DFQATT and SNEGSKA (reference sequence). The CDR3 region is CSATGGRNTGELFF. CDR3 DNA: TGCAGTGCTACAGGGGGAAGGAACACCGGGGAGCTGTTTTTT.

This clonotype was counted once. The junction and the germline gene differ at one end; a read error may be behind it. The CDR3 region has the DNA TGTGTCAGCACCGAACCGGGACTGGCTTATTACGAGCAGTACTTC. Translating gives CVSTEPGLAYYEQYF. The chain recombines TRBV12-3 or TRBV12-4 with TRBJ2-7; D is possibly TRBD2 (6 bases). The CDR3 is 15 residues long.

In the case of this clonotype: One end of the junction does not line up with germline, which may come from a read error. The chain combines TRBV29-1 with TRBJ2-1; D might be TRBD1 (5 bases). The CDR3 is 10 residues long. Germline CDR1 is SQVTM and CDR2 is ANQGSEA. This CDR3 reads CGGSDTEQFF. The CDR3 nucleotides are TGTGGCGGATCGGACACTGAGCAGTTCTTC.

About this clonotype itself: This likely comes from a read error, as the CDR3 has no conserved phenylalanine or tryptophan at its end. This chain connects TRBV11-2 to TRBJ2-5, with 13 bases lining up with TRBD2. This CDR3 has 18 amino acids. Germline assignment: CDR1 SGHAT and CDR2 FQNNGV. CDR3 residues: CASILGPPGLAGCETQYY. CDR3 nucleotides: TGTGCCAGCATCTTAGGACCGCCGGGACTAGCGGGATGTGAGACCCAGTACTAC.

This clonotype turned up a few times. The chain links TRBV11-2 to TRBJ2-7, with 15 bases aligning to TRBD2. Per the germline V gene, CDR1 is SGHAT and CDR2 is FQNNGV. This CDR3 region has 18 residues. The V and J ends lost 6 bases and 13 bases, in that order; junction bases with no gene match: 22. CDR3 protein: CASSLSVGLAGGGYGQYF. For the CDR3, the DNA is TGTGCCAGCAGTTTATCCGTTGGACTAGCGGGAGGGGGGTACGGGCAATACTTC.

This clonotype came up many times. The rearrangement links TRBV18 to TRBJ2-4; 7 nucleotides align to TRBD2. The length of the CDR3 is 15 residues. Germline CDR1 and CDR2: KGHSH and LQKENI. V shed 1 base, J shed 0 bases, and the junction held 0 bases outside the gene matches. The CDR3 sequence is CASSPLAGAKNIQYF. CDR3 bases: TGTGCCAGCTCACCACTAGCGGGAGCCAAAAACATTCAGTACTTC.

As for this clonotype: One end of the junction fails to match germline, which may point to a read error. The chain combines TRBV28 with TRBJ1-5; D remains ambiguous. The germline V gene has CDR1 MDHEN and CDR2 SYDVKM. The CDR3 totals 13 residues. Here the CDR3 reads CTSRGKGALPQHF. The CDR3 DNA reads as TGTACCAGCAGAGGTAAAGGAGCCCTGCCCCAGCATTTC.

The chain carries TRBV4-2 and TRBJ2-3; 10 bases are shared with TRBD2. From germline, CDR1 is LGHNA and CDR2 YNFKEQ. This CDR3 has 17 amino acids. The CDR3 DNA is TGTACTAGCAGCCAAGATGAGGGAGCGGGAGGGGTAGATACGCAGTATTTT. Protein sequence: CTSSQDEGAGGVDTQYF.

A remark on this clonotype: This may come from a read error, since a much larger clone is one base off. V gene TRBV5-1 combines with J gene TRBJ1-1, with 9 bases fitting TRBD1. The CDR3 spans 16 residues. Germline V gene data show CDR1 as SGHRS and CDR2 as YFSETQ. The CDR3, as DNA: TGCGCCAGCAGCTGGGATGGACAGGGGCTGAACACTGAATCTTTCTTT. It encodes CASSWDGQGLNTESFF.

The chain employs TRBV20-1 and TRBJ2-2, with D hard to call. The V end lost 6 bases, the J end lost 0 bases, and 8 bases lay between the germline ends. The CDR3 contains 13 residues. Germline values: CDR1 DFQATT, CDR2 SNEGSKA (reference sequence). CDR3 loop: CSADVANTGELFF. CDR3 DNA sequence: TGCAGTGCCGACGTAGCGAACACCGGGGAGCTGTTTTTT.

Concerning this clonotype: This may come from a read error, since a much larger clone is one base off. This sequence joins TRBV5-1 and TRBJ1-2; D is undetermined. V gave up 1 base and J gave up 2 bases, with 12 bases separating them. From germline, CDR1 is SGHRS and CDR2 YFSETQ. This CDR3 has 15 residues. The CDR3 loop is CASSLMLEANYGYTF. The DNA of the CDR3 is TGCGCCAGCAGCTTGATGCTGGAGGCAAACTATGGCTACACCTTC.

Only a few counts were recorded for this clonotype. The chain uses TRBV11-2 and TRBJ2-1; 8 nucleotides line up with TRBD2. CDR3 length: 14 amino acids. CDR1 is SGHAT, CDR2 FQNNGV, per germline. This CDR3 reads CVGSLTSVYNEQFF. In DNA form, the CDR3 reads TGTGTCGGCAGCCTGACTAGCGTGTACAATGAGCAGTTCTTC.